Sequencing of this TCR beta chain was carried out in a study of PD-1 blockade in mismatch repair-deficient tumors. V was trimmed by 3 bases and J by 3 bases, leaving 8 bases between them. The CDR3 has 13 amino acids. Germline CDR1 MRHNA, CDR2 SNTAGT. The sample's time point: roughly eleven-day in vitro stimulation with candidate neoantigen peptide 5. Clone fold changes were calculated against an identical culture without peptide. The repertoire was sequenced with immunoSEQ multiplex PCR; TCRdb's copy has only in-frame clones and lacks some. This sample has some 16,000 clones, with under 90% found just once. This clone appeared once. Antigen unknown.

The chain is built from TRBV6-4 and TRBJ1-1; TRBD1 is a possible D gene (6 bases). The receptor's source is an adult with mismatch repair-deficient cancer. Sequenced here: cells cultured in vitro, sampled from a patient treated with pembrolizumab. CDR3 in amino acids: CASSETGYTEAFF. The DNA of the CDR3 is TGTGCCAGCAGTGAAACAGGGTACACTGAAGCTTTCTTT.